The 11 T cell receptor beta chains below all came from one sample that was sequenced in a study of PD-1 blockade in mismatch repair-deficient tumors. Produced via immunoSEQ multiplex PCR; TCRdb's table is partial and in-frame only. The sample contains about 130,000 clones, around nine tenths of which appear only once. The sequencing here drew on peripheral blood, taken approximately 69 weeks after starting pembrolizumab. These TCRs come from an adult with mismatch repair-deficient cancer.

The chain joins TRBV28 to TRBJ1-2; D is perhaps TRBD1 (5 bases). This CDR3 is built from 17 residues. Germline V gene sequence: CDR1 MDHEN, CDR2 SYDVKM. The germline V and J ends were trimmed by 7 bases and 3 bases, with 24 bases remaining between them. CDR3 region: CASNSGAGKVADYGYTF. The CDR3, as DNA: TGTGCCAGCAATTCCGGCGCAGGGAAAGTTGCAGACTATGGCTACACCTTC.

The CDR3 here is CASSDVRGAPGREQYF. CDR3 DNA: TGTGCCAGCAGTGACGTGCGGGGGGCCCCGGGTCGCGAGCAGTACTTC. The chain couples TRBV6-1 to TRBJ2-7; 8 bases match TRBD2. CDR3 size: 16 residues. Per germline, CDR1 MNHNS and CDR2 SASEGT. V lost 3 bases, J lost 6 bases, and 13 bases stayed unmatched.

This sequence joins TRBV10-1 and TRBJ2-1; D is perhaps TRBD1 (5 bases). V gave up 7 bases and J gave up 5 bases, with 15 bases separating them. The germline V gene encodes CDR1 WNHNN and CDR2 SYGVQD (reference sequence). The CDR3 extends over 14 amino acids. The CDR3 region is CASTENLQDNEQFF. CDR3 bases: TGCGCCAGCACCGAAAACTTACAGGACAATGAGCAGTTCTTC.

The chain joins TRBV6-4 to TRBJ1-5, with TRBD1 matching 7 bases. J lost 7 bases, V lost 1 base, and 4 bases had no gene match. Germline V CDR1 and CDR2: MRHNA, SNTAGT. This CDR3 contains 14 residues. The DNA of the CDR3 is TGTGCCAGCAGTGACTTGGACAGGAGGCAGCCCCAGCATTTT. The encoded protein is CASSDLDRRQPQHF.

The V gene is TRBV7-9, the J gene TRBJ2-1; 9 bases align to TRBD1. This CDR3 comprises 17 residues. Germline-derived CDR1 and CDR2 are SEHNR and FQNEAQ (reference sequence). The V segment lost 5 bases and the J segment 8 bases; nucleotides outside the gene matches: 16. CDR3 protein: CASSPVWSDRGVYEQFF. As DNA, the CDR3 is TGTGCCAGCAGCCCCGTTTGGTCGGACAGGGGAGTATATGAGCAGTTCTTC.

The chain joins TRBV9 to TRBJ2-5, with a tentative D call TRBD1 (5 bases). Trimming took 3 bases from V and 5 from J, leaving 17 bases between them. The CDR3 runs to 15 residues. CDR1 and CDR2 from the germline V gene are SGDLS and YYNGEE. The CDR3 here is CASSAGHSSEETQYF. CDR3 nucleotides: TGTGCCAGCAGCGCCGGACACTCTTCGGAGGAGACCCAGTACTTC. Using reference TRBV9 and TRBJ2-5 for the parts outside the CDR3, the full variable domain is DSGVTQTPKHLITATGQRVTLRCSPRSGDLSVYWYQQSLDQGLQFLIQYYNGEERAKGNILERFSAQQFPDLHSELNLSSLELGDSALYFCASSAGHSSEETQYFGPGTRLLVL.

The chain has TRBV6-5 and TRBJ1-1; D remains ambiguous. CDR3 length: 12 residues. Per germline, CDR1 MNHEY and CDR2 SVGAGI. Trimming removed 2 bases from V and 8 bases from J, with 9 bases in between. The CDR3 reads CASSYNGGEAFF. For the CDR3, the DNA is TGTGCCAGCAGTTACAATGGAGGGGAAGCTTTCTTT.

The chain combines TRBV9 with TRBJ2-5; tentatively, D is TRBD1 (5 bases). V lost 1 base and J 2 bases, leaving 12 bases between the germline ends. Germline V gene lookup returns CDR1 SGDLS and CDR2 YYNGEE. The CDR3 is 15 residues long. The CDR3 DNA reads as TGTGCCAGCAGCGTAAGTTCAGGGCGACAAGAGACCCAGTACTTC. Translating it yields CASSVSSGRQETQYF. The full variable domain, completed using reference TRBV9 and TRBJ2-5, is DSGVTQTPKHLITATGQRVTLRCSPRSGDLSVYWYQQSLDQGLQFLIQYYNGEERAKGNILERFSAQQFPDLHSELNLSSLELGDSALYFCASSVSSGRQETQYFGPGTRLLVL.

V and J are TRBV6-5 and TRBJ2-1; TRBD2 might be the D (6 bases). V lost 0 bases, J lost 7 bases, and 16 bases lay in between. In germline, CDR1 is MNHEY, CDR2 SVGAGI. The CDR3 loop spans 16 amino acids. CDR3 loop: CASSYSVSSAGNEQFF. The CDR3 region has the DNA TGTGCCAGCAGTTACTCGGTATCTAGCGCTGGGAATGAGCAGTTCTTC.

The chain recombines TRBV18 with TRBJ1-4; a possible D gene is TRBD1 (6 bases). V dropped 5 bases and J dropped 7 bases, with 14 bases sitting between them. In germline, CDR1 is KGHSH, CDR2 LQKENI. CDR3 length: 14 amino acids. In DNA, the CDR3 is TGTGCCAGCTCAGAACGGGGGCGAGGTGAAAAACTGTTTTTT. Residues: CASSERGRGEKLFF.

The CDR3 DNA reads as TGTGCCAGCAGCTTAGCGCTGGGGCCCTACAATGAGCAGTTCTTC. Residues: CASSLALGPYNEQFF. The chain uses TRBV7-6 and TRBJ2-1; the D gene is possibly TRBD1 (5 bases). V was clipped by 0 bases and J by 2 bases, with 8 bases between them. CDR1 is SGHVS, CDR2 FNYEAQ, per germline. The CDR3 length is 15 residues.